This T cell receptor beta chain was captured by sequencing in a study of cytotoxic CD8 clonotypes in ibrutinib-treated CLL. Study-level results: Increased clonality at ibrutinib response gave way to a return toward baseline at progression. Progressing patients had sampling times that differed from those of sustained-remission patients.

With sequencing, the targeted depth ranged from 1 in 200,000 to 1 in 1 million T cells. Method: immunoSEQ multiplex PCR; TCRdb's copy keeps in-frame clones and lacks some. The sample lists about 140,000 clones, roughly 90% seen once, with 10% to 12% in the top ten. The CDR3 runs to 15 residues. Unmatched junction bases numbered 10, after V lost 5 bases and J lost 4 bases. CDR1 is SGHAT, CDR2 FQNNGV, per germline. For this clone: No antigen is known for it.

This TCR derives from a human donor with chronic lymphocytic leukemia. The chain links TRBV11-2 to TRBJ1-1, with 7 positions matching TRBD1. The sample in question was PBMCs, obtained after 12 months of ibrutinib treatment. CDR3 sequence reads: CASSKTGIDGTEAFF. The CDR3 DNA sequence: TGTGCCAGCAGCAAGACAGGGATTGACGGCACTGAAGCTTTCTTT.